This TCR beta chain originates from a study of T-cell reconstitution after alpha-beta-depleted transplantation in children. Findings of the study overall: TCRbeta diversity was high at day 60 in some patients (a result of surviving recipient T cells and thymic progenitors).

V trimming: 2 bases; J trimming: 2 bases; junction bases outside the gene matches: 0. Germline loops: CDR1 DFQATT, CDR2 SNEGSKA (reference sequence). The CDR3 sequence is 14 residues long. Unique molecular identifiers were incorporated during preparation of the TCRbeta library. MiXCR was run by TCRdb on the PCR reads, yielding one entry per CDR3 protein. The sample includes about 580,000 distinct CDR3 sequences, under 25% seen only once; the top ten take over 12%. This clonotype showed up many times. What it binds is unknown. The rearrangement links TRBV20-1 to TRBJ2-6, with 7 positions matching TRBD1. The material was PBMCs, mostly from graft donor cells, obtained 360 days after TCRalphabeta/CD19-depleted stem cell transplant. This receptor was obtained from a boy under two years old who had a stem cell transplant for acute myeloid leukemia, so the T cells may come from the graft donor. The CDR3 sequence: CSARQGAGANVLTF. The DNA of the CDR3 is TGCAGTGCTAGACAGGGGGCTGGGGCCAACGTCCTGACTTTC.